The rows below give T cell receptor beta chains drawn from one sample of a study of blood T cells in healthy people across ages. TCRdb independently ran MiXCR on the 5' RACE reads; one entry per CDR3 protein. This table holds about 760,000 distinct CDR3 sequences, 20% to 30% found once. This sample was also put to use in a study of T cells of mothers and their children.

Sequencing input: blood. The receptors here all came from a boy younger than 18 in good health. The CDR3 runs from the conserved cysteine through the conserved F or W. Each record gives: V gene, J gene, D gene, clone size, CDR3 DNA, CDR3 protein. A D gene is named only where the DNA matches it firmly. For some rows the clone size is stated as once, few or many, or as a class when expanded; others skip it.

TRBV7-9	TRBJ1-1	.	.	TGTGCCAGCAGCTTACCTCAAACCTTCCCCCTTCCTGAAGCTTTCTTT	CASSLPQTFPLPEAFF
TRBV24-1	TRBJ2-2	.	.	TGTGCCACCAGTGGGCCGAACACCGGGGAGCTGTTTTTT	CATSGPNTGELFF
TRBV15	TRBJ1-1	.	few	TGTGCCACCAGCAGAGAGGACGGGGCCCCTGAAGCTTTCTTT	CATSREDGAPEAFF
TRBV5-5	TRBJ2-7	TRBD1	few	TGTGCCAGCAGCACCACCGGGACAGCTCTATACGAGCAGTACTTC	CASSTTGTALYEQYF
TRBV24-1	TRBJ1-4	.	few	TGTGCCACCAGTGAATCCGGGACCTCACATGAAAAACTGTTTTTT	CATSESGTSHEKLFF
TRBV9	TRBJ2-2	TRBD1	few	TGTGCCAGCAGTGCGAGGGACAGCGGTCGGGGCGGGGAGCTGTTTTTT	CASSARDSGRGGELFF
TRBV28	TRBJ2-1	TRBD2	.	TGTGCCAGCAGTTTAATGAGACTAGCGGGAGAATCGGCCTACAATGAGCAGTTCTTC	CASSLMRLAGESAYNEQFF
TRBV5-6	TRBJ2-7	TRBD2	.	TGTGCCAGCAGCCTTGGCGGCGGGGGGACCTACGAGCAGTACTTC	CASSLGGGGTYEQYF
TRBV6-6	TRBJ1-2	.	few	TGTGCCAGCACCACAGAGGGCATTGACTATGGCTACACCTTC	CASTTEGIDYGYTF
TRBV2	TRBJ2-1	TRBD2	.	TGTGCCAGTCGGGGGGGCAGTGAGCAGTTCTTC	CASRGGSEQFF
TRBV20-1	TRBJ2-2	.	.	TGCAGTGCTAGACGGGACTCTCGGGCGGAAACCGGGGAGCTGTTTTTT	CSARRDSRAETGELFF
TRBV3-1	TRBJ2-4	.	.	TGTGCCAGCAGCCAAGATCGCAACCGCATTCAGTACTTC	CASSQDRNRIQYF
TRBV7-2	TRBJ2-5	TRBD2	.	TGTGCCAGCAGCTCTCCATCGGGGACTAGAAAGACCCAGTACTTC	CASSSPSGTRKTQYF
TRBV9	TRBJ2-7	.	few	TGTGCCAGCAGCACTGATTACAGGACGGAGCAGTACTTC	CASSTDYRTEQYF
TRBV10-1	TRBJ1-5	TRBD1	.	TGCGCCAGGGGACAGTTAAATCAGCCCCAGCATTTT	CARGQLNQPQHF
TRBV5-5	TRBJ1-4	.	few	TGCGCCAGCAGCACCACCAGGGGATTAGAAGAAAAACTGTTTTTT	CASSTTRGLEEKLFF
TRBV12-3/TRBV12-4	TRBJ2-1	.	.	TGTGCCAGCAGTTTAGTATCTAGCAGGAGCACCTACAATGAGCAGTTCTTC	CASSLVSSRSTYNEQFF
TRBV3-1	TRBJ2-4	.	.	TGTGCCAGCAGCCAAGGACCGGACAAAAACATTCAGTACTTC	CASSQGPDKNIQYF
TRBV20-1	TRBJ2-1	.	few	TGCAGTGCTCCGGACCCCGACTCCTACAATGAGCAGTTCTTC	CSAPDPDSYNEQFF
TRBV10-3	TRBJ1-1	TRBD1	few	TGTGCCATCAGTGAGCCAATAACAGGGGAGGTACCGAACACTGAAGCTTTCTTT	CAISEPITGEVPNTEAFF
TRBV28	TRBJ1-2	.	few	TGTGCCAGCAGCTCCCCGGCGGGCGCAAGAGGCTATGGCTACACCTTC	CASSSPAGARGYGYTF
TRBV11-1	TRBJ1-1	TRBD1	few	TGTGCCAGCAGCCTGAGACAGGGAAACTTCGCTGAAGCTTTCTTT	CASSLRQGNFAEAFF
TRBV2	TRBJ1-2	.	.	TGTGCCAGCAGTGAAGCGCTTCGGGTAGGGGGTTATGGCTACACCTTC	CASSEALRVGGYGYTF
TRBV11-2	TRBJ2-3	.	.	TGTGCCAGCAGCTTAGACTTCGGGAGCACAGATACGCAGTATTTT	CASSLDFGSTDTQYF
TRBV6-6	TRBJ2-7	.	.	TGTGCCAGCGCAGAGGGGCTAAATACCGAGCAGTACTTC	CASAEGLNTEQYF
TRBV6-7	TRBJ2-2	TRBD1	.	TGTGCCAGCAGTTCGAGGACAGGGGTCTTCACCGGGGAGCCGTTTTTT	CASSSRTGVFTGEPFF
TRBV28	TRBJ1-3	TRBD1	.	TGTGCCAGCCAGGGAAACAGGGGAGGAATAGGTGGAAACACCATATATTTT	CASQGNRGGIGGNTIYF
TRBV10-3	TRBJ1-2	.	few	TGTGCCACTGGGGGGGACAACTTATATCTTGGCTACACCTTC	CATGGDNLYLGYTF
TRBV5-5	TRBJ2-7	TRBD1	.	TGTGCCAGCAGCTTGGCTTGGGGACAGGGGCCCTACGAGCAGTACTTC	CASSLAWGQGPYEQYF
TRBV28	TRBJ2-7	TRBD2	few	TGTGCCAGCAGCCGCGGGGGGCATTCCCACGAGCAGTACTTC	CASSRGGHSHEQYF
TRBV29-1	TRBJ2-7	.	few	TGCAGCGTAGCCATTAGCGGGACAGGTTACGAGCAGTACTTC	CSVAISGTGYEQYF
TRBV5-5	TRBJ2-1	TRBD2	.	TGTGCCAGCAGCCATTCTAGCGGGAGTGGCAATGAGCAGTTCTTC	CASSHSSGSGNEQFF
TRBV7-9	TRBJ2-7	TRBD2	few	TGTGCCTGCAGCTTAGCACTAGCGGGAGTTCTTAACGAGCAGTACTTC	CACSLALAGVLNEQYF
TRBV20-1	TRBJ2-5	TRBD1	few	TGCAGTGCTAGCAGGCCCGGGACAGGGGACGGGACTCCAAAAGAGACCCAGTACTTC	CSASRPGTGDGTPKETQYF
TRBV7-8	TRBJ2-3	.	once	TGTGCCAGCAGCTTAAAGTTCCTCAGCACAGATACGCAGTATTTT	CASSLKFLSTDTQYF
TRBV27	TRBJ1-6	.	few	TGTGCCAGCAGTTTATCCTTGGGTTCACCCCTCCACTTT	CASSLSLGSPLHF
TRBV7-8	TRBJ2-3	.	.	TGTGCCAGCAGCCCGCTGGTTGATACGCAGTATTTT	CASSPLVDTQYF
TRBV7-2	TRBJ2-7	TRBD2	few	TGTGCCAGCAGCGTCACCGGGACTAGTGCAGACGAGCAGTACTTC	CASSVTGTSADEQYF
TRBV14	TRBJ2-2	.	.	TGTGCCAGCAGCCGAGCACAGGGCCTTGGCACCGGGGAGCTGTTTTTT	CASSRAQGLGTGELFF
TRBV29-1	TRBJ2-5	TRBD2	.	TGCAGCGTTCCGAGCGGGGGGGCGGGGGAGACCCAGTACTTC	CSVPSGGAGETQYF
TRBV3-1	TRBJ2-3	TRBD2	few	TGTGCCAGCAGCTCGGGACTAGCGGGGGGACTGTATAGCACAGATACGCAGTATTTT	CASSSGLAGGLYSTDTQYF
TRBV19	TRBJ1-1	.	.	TGTGCCAGTAGTAGAAGGGGGAACACTGAAGCTTTCTTT	CASSRRGNTEAFF